This T cell receptor (beta chain) was identified during a study of T-cell reconstitution after alpha-beta-depleted transplantation in children. Researchers prepared the TCRbeta library using unique molecular identifiers, the study reports. TCRdb used MiXCR to reprocess the PCR reads, holding one entry per CDR3 protein. The sample has 450,000 to 600,000 distinct CDR3 sequences, approximately 20% seen once. The germline V and J ends were trimmed by 4 bases and 1 base, with 16 bases remaining between them. The CDR3 consists of 15 residues. Germline V CDR1 and CDR2: DFQATT, SNEGSKA (reference sequence). In this sample, this clonotype turned up a few times.

The chain carries TRBV20-1 and TRBJ1-1; maybe TRBD1 (6 bases). This clonotype originated in a human donor who donated a stem cell graft to a child with acute lymphoblastic leukemia. Sequencing used PBMCs from the stem cell graft donor, obtained from the stem cell graft. The CDR3 bases are TGCAGTGCTACCAAGGCGGGGACACGGAACACTGAAGCTTTCTTT. Its translation: CSATKAGTRNTEAFF.